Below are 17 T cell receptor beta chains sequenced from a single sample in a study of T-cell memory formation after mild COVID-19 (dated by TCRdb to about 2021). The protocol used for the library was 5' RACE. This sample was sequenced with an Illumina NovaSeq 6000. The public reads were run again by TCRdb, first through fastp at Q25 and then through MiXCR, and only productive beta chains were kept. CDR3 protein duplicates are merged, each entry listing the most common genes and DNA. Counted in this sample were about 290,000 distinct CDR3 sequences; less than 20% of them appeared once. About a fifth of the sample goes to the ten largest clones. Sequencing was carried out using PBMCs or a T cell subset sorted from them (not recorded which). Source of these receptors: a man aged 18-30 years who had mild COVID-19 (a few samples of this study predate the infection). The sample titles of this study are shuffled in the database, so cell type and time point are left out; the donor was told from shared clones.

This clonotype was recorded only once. The CDR3 nucleotides read TGTGCAAGTCGCTTAGGGTCCTCCCAAGAGACCCAGTACTTC. Translating it yields CASRLGSSQETQYF. V and J are TRBV12-2 and TRBJ2-5. TRBV12-2 is classified as a pseudogene. This CDR3 contains 14 residues.

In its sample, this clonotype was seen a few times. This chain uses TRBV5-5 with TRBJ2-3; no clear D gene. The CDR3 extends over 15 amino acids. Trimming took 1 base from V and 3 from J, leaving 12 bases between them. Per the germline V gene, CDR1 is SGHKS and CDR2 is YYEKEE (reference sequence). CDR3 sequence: CASSLFWESTDTQYF. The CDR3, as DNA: TGTGCCAGCAGCTTGTTCTGGGAAAGTACAGATACGCAGTATTTT.

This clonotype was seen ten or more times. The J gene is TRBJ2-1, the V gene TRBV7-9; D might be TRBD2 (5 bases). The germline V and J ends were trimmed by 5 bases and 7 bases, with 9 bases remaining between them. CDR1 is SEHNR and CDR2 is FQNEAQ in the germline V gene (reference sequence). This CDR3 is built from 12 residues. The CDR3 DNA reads TGTGCCAGCAGCCCGGGGTGGAATGAGCAGTTCTTC. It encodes CASSPGWNEQFF.

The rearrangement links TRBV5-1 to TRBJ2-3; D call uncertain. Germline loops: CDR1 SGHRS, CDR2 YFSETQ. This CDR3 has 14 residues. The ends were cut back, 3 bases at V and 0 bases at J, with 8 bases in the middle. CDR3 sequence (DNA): TGCGCCAGCAGCTCGAGACTTAGCACAGATACGCAGTATTTT. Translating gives CASSSRLSTDTQYF.

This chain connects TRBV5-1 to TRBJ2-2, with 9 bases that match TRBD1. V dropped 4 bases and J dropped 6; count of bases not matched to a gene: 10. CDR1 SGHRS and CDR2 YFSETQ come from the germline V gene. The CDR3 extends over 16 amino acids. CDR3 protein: CASSPAGTGYAGELFF. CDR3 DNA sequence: TGCGCCAGCAGCCCCGCCGGGACAGGGTATGCCGGGGAGCTGTTTTTT. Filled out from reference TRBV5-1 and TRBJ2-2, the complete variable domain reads KAGVTQTPRYLIKTRGQQVTLSCSPISGHRSVSWYQQTPGQGLQFLFEYFSETQRNKGNFPGRFSGRQFSNSRSEMNVSTLELGDSALYLCASSPAGTGYAGELFFGEGSRLTVL.

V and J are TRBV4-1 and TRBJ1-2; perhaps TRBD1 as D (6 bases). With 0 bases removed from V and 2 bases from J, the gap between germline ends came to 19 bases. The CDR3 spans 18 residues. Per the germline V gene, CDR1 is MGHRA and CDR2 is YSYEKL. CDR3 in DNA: TGCGCCAGCAGCCAAGATCAGGGCAGGGGCGGCATAAACTATGGCTACACCTTC. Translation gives CASSQDQGRGGINYGYTF.

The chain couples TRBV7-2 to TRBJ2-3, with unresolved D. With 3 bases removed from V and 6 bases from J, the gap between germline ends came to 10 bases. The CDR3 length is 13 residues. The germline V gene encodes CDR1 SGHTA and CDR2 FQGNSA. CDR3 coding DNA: TGTGCCAGCAGCTTTCGGGCTCTCGATACGCAGTATTTT. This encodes CASSFRALDTQYF.

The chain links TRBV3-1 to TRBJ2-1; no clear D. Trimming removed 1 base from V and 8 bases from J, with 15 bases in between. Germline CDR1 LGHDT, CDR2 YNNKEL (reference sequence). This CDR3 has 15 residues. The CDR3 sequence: CASSQVSEFSDEQFF. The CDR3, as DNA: TGTGCCAGCAGCCAAGTTTCGGAGTTTAGTGATGAGCAGTTCTTC.

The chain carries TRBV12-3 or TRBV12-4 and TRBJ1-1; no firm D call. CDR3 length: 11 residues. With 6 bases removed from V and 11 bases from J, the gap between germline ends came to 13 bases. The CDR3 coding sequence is TGTGCCAGCAGCCGGACCCGTGGGGCTTTCTTT. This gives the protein CASSRTRGAFF.

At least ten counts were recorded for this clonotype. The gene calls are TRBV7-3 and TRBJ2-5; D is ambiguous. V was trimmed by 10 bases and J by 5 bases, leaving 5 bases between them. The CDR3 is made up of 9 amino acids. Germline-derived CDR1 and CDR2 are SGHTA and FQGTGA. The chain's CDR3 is CATEETQYF. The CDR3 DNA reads TGTGCCACGGAGGAGACCCAGTACTTC.

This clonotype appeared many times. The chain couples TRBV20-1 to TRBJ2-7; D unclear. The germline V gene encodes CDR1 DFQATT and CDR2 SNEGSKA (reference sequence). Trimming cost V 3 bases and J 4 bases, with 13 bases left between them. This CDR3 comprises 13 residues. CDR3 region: CSASRPPGYEQYV. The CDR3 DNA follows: TGCAGTGCTAGCCGGCCGCCCGGATACGAGCAGTACGTC.

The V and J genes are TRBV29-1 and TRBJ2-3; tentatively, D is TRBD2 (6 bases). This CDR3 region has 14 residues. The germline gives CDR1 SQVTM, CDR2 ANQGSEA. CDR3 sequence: CSAGKGTSTDTQYF. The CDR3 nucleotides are TGCAGTGCCGGGAAGGGGACTAGCACAGATACGCAGTATTTT.

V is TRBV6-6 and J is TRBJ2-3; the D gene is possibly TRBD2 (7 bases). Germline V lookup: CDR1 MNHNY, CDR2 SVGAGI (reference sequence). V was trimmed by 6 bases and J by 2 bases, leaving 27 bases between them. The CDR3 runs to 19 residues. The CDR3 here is CASSRYLSPGGHSTDTQYF. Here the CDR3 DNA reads TGTGCCAGCAGCCGCTATCTCTCTCCGGGGGGCCATTCCACAGATACGCAGTATTTT.

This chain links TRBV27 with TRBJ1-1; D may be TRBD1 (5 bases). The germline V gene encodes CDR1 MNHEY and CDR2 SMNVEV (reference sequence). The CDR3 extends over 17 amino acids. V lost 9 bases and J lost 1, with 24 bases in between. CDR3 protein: CASDPDRGARRNTEAFF. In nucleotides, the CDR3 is TGTGCCAGTGACCCGGATCGGGGCGCCCGGAGGAACACTGAAGCTTTCTTT.

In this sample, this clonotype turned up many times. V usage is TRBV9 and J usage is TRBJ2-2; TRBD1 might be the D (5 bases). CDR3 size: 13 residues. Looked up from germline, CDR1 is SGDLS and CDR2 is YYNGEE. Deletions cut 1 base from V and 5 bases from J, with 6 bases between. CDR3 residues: CASSVQGTGELFF. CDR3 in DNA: TGTGCCAGCAGCGTACAGGGAACCGGGGAGCTGTTTTTT.

As DNA, the CDR3 is TGTGCCAGCAGCCGAGGGGGGCTTCGGGAGACCCAGTACTTC. This sequence encodes CASSRGGLRETQYF. The V gene is TRBV7-2, the J gene TRBJ2-5; either TRBD1 or TRBD2 may fit D (6 bases each). There are 14 residues in the CDR3. Germline assignment: CDR1 SGHTA and CDR2 FQGNSA. V was clipped by 5 bases and J by 5 bases, with 15 bases between them.

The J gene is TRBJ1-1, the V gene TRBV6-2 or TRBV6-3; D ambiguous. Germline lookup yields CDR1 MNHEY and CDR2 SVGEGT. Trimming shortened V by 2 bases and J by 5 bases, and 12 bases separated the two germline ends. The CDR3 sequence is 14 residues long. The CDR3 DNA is TGTGCCAGCAGTTACCCCTTCCCGGGGACTGAAGCTTTCTTT. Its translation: CASSYPFPGTEAFF.